This TCR beta chain was profiled in a study of cytomegalovirus exposure and HLA in healthy donors. Broader study findings: Listed as cytomegalovirus-associated were more than 150 TCR beta chains. High specificity and sensitivity for cytomegalovirus status were reported for the classifier. Subsequent analysis showed first-cohort TCR clusters tending to co-occur in over a hundred validation repertoires.

The donors belonged to the roughly 110-subject validation cohort, separate from the roughly 670-subject first cohort. As regards this clone: Its cognate antigen is unknown.

Assay: immunoSEQ multiplex PCR; the TCRdb copy retains only in-frame clones and omits some. In the table there are some 98,000 clones, around 88% of which are singletons. CDR1 and CDR2 from the germline V gene are SNHLY and FYNNEI. Deletions cut 6 bases from V and 0 bases from J, with 15 bases between. There are 17 residues in the CDR3. The sequence came from a woman under 40 in good health and CMV-seronegative. The chain employs TRBV2 and TRBJ2-6, with a possible D match to TRBD1 (6 bases). What was sequenced was PBMCs. CDR3 DNA: TGTGCCAGCAGCCGGAGACAGGTTAACTCTGGGGCCAACGTCCTGACTTTC. It encodes CASSRRQVNSGANVLTF.